Listed below are T cell receptor beta chains from one sample, sequenced in a study of OX40 agonist ivuxolimab in advanced cancers. Here immunoSEQ multiplex PCR was the method, and the copy in TCRdb shows in-frame clones only, minus some. The sample carries roughly 79,000 clones, approximately 80% recorded once. Sequencing used CD4+ or CD8+ T cells sorted from blood, obtained in a trial of the OX40 agonist ivuxolimab. All receptors derive from an adult with an advanced solid tumor such as melanoma, head and neck, liver or kidney cancer. The conserved cysteine and the conserved F or W are not part of the CDR3 here. Each record gives: V gene, J gene, CDR3 protein.

TRBV28,TRBJ1-2,ASSFGRTGAA
TRBV4-3,TRBJ1-6,ASSPQLNSPLH
TRBV6-1,TRBJ1-5,ASRAGQGWNQPQH
TRBV29-1,TRBJ2-7,SVPTGRDEQY
TRBV7-2,TRBJ1-2,ASSLGQPTYGYT
TRBV28,TRBJ2-7,ASSLGGGGAYEQY
TRBV10-3,TRBJ2-1,AISELSGSTYEQF
TRBV7-8,TRBJ2-3,ASGGREEDTQY
TRBV5-6,TRBJ2-1,ASSWTPLAYEQF
TRBV27,TRBJ1-1,ASSQTPNTEAF
TRBV7-9,TRBJ1-4,ASSYQATNEKLF
TRBV7-2,TRBJ2-1,ASRRAGGSYNEQF
TRBV28,TRBJ1-5,ASTRGTQPQH
TRBV15,TRBJ2-3,ATSTTTSGGLY
TRBV4-1,TRBJ2-3,ASSQSGGRDTQY